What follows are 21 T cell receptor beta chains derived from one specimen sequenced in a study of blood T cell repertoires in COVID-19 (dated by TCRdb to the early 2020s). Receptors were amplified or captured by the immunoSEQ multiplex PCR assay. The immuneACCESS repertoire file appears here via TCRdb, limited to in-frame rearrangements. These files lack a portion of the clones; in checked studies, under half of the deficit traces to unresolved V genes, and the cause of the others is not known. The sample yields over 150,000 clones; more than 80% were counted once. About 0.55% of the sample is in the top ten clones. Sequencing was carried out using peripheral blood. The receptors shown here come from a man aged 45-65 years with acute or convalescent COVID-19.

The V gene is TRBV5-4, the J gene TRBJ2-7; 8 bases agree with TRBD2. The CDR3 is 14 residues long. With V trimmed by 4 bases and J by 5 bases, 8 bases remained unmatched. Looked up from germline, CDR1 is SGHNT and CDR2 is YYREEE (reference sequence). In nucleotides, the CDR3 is TGTGCCAGCAGCGTCAGCGGGAGTGGACACGAGCAGTACTTC. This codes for CASSVSGSGHEQYF.

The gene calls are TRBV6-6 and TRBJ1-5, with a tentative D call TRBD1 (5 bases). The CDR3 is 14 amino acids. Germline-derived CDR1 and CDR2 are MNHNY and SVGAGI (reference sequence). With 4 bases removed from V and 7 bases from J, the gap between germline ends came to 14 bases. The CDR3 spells CASSSAAGEQPQHF. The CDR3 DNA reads TGTGCCAGCAGTTCCGCGGCGGGGGAGCAGCCCCAGCATTTT.

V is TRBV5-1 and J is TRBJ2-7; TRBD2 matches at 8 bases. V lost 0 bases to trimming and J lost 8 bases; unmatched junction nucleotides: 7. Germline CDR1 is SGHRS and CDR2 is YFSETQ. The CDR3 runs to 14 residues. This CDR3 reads CASSLGRAGEKQYF. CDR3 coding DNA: TGCGCCAGCAGCTTGGGGAGAGCGGGAGAAAAGCAGTACTTC. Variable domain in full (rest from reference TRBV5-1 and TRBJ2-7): KAGVTQTPRYLIKTRGQQVTLSCSPISGHRSVSWYQQTPGQGLQFLFEYFSETQRNKGNFPGRFSGRQFSNSRSEMNVSTLELGDSALYLCASSLGRAGEKQYFGPGTRLTVT.

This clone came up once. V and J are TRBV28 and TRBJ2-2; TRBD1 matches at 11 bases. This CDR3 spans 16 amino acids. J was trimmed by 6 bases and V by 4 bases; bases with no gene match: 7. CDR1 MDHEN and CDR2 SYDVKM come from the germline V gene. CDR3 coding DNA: TGTGCCAGCAGTTCCATGGACAGGGGGCATGCCGGGGAGCTGTTTTTT. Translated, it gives CASSSMDRGHAGELFF.

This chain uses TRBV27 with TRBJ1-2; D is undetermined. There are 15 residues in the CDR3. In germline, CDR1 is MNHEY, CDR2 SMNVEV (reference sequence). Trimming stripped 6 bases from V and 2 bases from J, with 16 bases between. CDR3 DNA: TGTGCCAGCAGCCCTAATAGCGGATTCAACTATGGCTACACCTTC. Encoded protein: CASSPNSGFNYGYTF.

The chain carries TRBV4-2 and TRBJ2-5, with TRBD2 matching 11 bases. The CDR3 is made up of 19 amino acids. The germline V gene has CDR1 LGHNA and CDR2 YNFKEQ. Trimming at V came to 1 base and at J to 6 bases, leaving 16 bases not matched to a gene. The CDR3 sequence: CASSQGEGLAGGSPQTQYF. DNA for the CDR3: TGTGCCAGCAGCCAAGGAGAGGGGCTAGCGGGGGGTTCCCCTCAGACCCAGTACTTC.

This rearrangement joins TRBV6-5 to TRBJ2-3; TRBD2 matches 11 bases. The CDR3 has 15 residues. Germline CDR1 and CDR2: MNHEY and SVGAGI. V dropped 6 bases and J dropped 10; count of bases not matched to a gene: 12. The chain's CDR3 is CASSLVTGTSGAQYF. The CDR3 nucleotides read TGTGCCAGCAGCCTTGTTACCGGGACTAGCGGCGCGCAGTATTTT.

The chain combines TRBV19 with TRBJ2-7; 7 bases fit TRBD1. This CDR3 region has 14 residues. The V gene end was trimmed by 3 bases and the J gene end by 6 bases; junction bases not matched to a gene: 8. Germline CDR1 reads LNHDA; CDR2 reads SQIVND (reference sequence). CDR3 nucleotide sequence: TGTGCCAGTAGTATCGACAGGGACGGTGGCGAGCAGTACGTC. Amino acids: CASSIDRDGGEQYV.

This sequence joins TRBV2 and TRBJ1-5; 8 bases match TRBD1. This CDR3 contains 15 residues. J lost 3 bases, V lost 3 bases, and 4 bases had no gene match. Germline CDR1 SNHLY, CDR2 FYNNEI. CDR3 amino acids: CASSERTGFNQPQHF. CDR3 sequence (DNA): TGTGCCAGCAGTGAGAGGACAGGGTTCAATCAGCCCCAGCATTTT.

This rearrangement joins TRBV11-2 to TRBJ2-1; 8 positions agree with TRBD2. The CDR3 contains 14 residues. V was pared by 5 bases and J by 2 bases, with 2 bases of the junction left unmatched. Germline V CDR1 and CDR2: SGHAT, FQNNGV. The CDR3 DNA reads TGTGCCAGCAGCCAGGGACTAGCCTACAATGAGCAGTTCTTC. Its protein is CASSQGLAYNEQFF. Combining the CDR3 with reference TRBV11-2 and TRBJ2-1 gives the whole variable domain EAGVAQSPRYKIIEKRQSVAFWCNPISGHATLYWYQQILGQGPKLLIQFQNNGVVDDSQLPKDRFSAERLKGVDSTLKIQPAKLEDSAVYLCASSQGLAYNEQFFGPGTRLTVL.

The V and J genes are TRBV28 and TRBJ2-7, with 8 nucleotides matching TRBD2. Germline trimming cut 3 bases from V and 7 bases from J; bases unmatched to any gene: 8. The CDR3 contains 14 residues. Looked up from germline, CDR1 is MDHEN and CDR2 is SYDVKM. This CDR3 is CASSLGSPGGEQYF. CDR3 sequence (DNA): TGTGCCAGCAGTTTGGGCTCCCCGGGGGGGGAGCAGTACTTC.

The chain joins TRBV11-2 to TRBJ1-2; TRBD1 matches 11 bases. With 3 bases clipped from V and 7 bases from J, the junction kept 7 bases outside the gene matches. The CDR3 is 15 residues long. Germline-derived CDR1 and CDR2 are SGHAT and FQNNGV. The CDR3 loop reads CASSLRDRGMGGYTF. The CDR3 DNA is TGTGCCAGCAGCTTGAGGGACAGGGGGATGGGTGGCTACACCTTC.

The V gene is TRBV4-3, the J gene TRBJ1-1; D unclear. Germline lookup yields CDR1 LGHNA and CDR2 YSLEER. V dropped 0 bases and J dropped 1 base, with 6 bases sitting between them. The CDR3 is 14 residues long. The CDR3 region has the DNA TGCGCCAGCAGCCAAGACTTCGGGAACACTGAAGCTTTCTTT. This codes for CASSQDFGNTEAFF.

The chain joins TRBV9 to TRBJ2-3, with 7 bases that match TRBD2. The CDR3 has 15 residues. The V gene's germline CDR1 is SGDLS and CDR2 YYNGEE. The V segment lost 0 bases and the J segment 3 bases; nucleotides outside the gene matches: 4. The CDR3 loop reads CASSVVPAGTDTQYF. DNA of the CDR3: TGTGCCAGCAGCGTAGTCCCAGCGGGGACAGATACGCAGTATTTT.

CDR3 DNA sequence: TGTGCCAGTAGTGTCCAGGGTGTAGGCACTGAAGCTTTCTTT. This gives the protein CASSVQGVGTEAFF. The J gene is TRBJ1-1, the V gene TRBV19, with a possible D match to TRBD1 (5 bases). Trimming took off 5 bases at V and 4 bases at J, with 14 bases between the two ends. The CDR3 consists of 14 residues. CDR1 and CDR2 from the germline V gene are LNHDA and SQIVND (reference sequence). Complete variable domain (other parts from reference TRBV19 and TRBJ1-1): DGGITQSPKYLFRKEGQNVTLSCEQNLNHDAMYWYRQDPGQGLRLIYYSQIVNDFQKGDIAEGYSVSREKKESFPLTVTSAQKNPTAFYLCASSVQGVGTEAFFGQGTRLTVV.

The CDR3 region has the DNA TGTGCCAGTAGTATTACCCGGGGCCAAGAGACCCAGTACTTC. It is translated as CASSITRGQETQYF. V usage is TRBV19 and J usage is TRBJ2-5, with D possibly being TRBD2 (5 bases). Per germline, CDR1 LNHDA and CDR2 SQIVND (reference sequence). The CDR3 has 14 amino acids. The ends were cut back, 3 bases at V and 1 base at J, with 9 bases in the middle. The entire variable domain, with the rest obtained from reference TRBV19 and TRBJ2-5, is as follows: DGGITQSPKYLFRKEGQNVTLSCEQNLNHDAMYWYRQDPGQGLRLIYYSQIVNDFQKGDIAEGYSVSREKKESFPLTVTSAQKNPTAFYLCASSITRGQETQYFGPGTRLLVL.

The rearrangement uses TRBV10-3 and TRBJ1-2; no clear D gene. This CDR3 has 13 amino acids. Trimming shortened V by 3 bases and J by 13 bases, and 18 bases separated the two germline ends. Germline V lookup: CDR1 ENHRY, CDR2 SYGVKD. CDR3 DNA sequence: TGTGCCATCAGTGACCTCGAGGAGCCCTCGGGCACCTTC. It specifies CAISDLEEPSGTF.

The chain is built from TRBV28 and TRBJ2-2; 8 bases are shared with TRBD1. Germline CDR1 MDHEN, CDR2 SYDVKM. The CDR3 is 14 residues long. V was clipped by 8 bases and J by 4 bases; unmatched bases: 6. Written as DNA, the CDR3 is TGTGCCAGCCTCCGGGACAGGCGCACCGGGGAGCTGTTTTTT. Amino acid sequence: CASLRDRRTGELFF.

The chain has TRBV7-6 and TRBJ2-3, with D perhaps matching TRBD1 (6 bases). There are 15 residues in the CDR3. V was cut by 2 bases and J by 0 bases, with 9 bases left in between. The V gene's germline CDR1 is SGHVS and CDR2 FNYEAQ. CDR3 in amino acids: CASSLRRGSTDTQYF. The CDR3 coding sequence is TGTGCCAGCAGCTTAAGAAGGGGGAGCACAGATACGCAGTATTTT.

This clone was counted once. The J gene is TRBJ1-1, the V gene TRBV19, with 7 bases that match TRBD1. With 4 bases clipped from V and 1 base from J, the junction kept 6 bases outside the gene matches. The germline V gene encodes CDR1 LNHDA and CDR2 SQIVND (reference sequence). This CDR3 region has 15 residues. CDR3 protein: CASSTVGQKNTEAFF. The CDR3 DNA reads TGTGCCAGTAGTACAGTGGGACAGAAGAACACTGAAGCTTTCTTT.

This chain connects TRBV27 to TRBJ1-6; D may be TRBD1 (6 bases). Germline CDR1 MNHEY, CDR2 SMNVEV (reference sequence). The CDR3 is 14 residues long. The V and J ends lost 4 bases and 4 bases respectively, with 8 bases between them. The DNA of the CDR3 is TGTGCCAGCAGTTCAGGACAGTATAATTCACCCCTCCACTTT. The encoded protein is CASSSGQYNSPLHF.